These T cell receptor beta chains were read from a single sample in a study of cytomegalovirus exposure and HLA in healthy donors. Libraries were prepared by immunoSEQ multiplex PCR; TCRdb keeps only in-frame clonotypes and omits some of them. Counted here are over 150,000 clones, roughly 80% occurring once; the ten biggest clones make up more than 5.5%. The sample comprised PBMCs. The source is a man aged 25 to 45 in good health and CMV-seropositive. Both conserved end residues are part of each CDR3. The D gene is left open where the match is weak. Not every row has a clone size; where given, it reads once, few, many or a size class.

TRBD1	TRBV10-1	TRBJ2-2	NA	TGCGCCAGCAGGCCGGGACAGGTCCCCGGGGAGCTGTTTTTT	CASRPGQVPGELFF
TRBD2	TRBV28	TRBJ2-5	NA	TGTGCCAGTCAGACTAGCGGACATCAAGAGACCCAGTACTTC	CASQTSGHQETQYF
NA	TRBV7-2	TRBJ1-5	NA	TGTGCCAGCGGGGGGAATCAGCCCCAGCATTTT	CASGGNQPQHF
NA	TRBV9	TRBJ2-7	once	TGTGCCAGCAGCGTAGCCGGAGGGATCTACGAGCAGTACTTC	CASSVAGGIYEQYF
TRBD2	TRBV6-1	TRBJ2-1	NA	TGTGCCAGCAGGGAACTAGCGGGATCATCCTACAATGAGCAGTTCTTC	CASRELAGSSYNEQFF
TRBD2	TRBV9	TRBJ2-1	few	TGTGCCAGCAGCGTAGGGACTAGCGGTTTCGGGGAGCAGTTCTTC	CASSVGTSGFGEQFF
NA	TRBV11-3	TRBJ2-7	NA	TGTGCCAGCAGCCCACCCGACAGGGAGGCCTACGAGCAGTACTTC	CASSPPDREAYEQYF
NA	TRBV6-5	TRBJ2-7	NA	TGTGCCAGCAGTCATCGGGGGGCCATCGAGCAGTACTTC	CASSHRGAIEQYF
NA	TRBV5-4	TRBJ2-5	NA	TGTGCCAGCAGCTTTGTAAGCCGCATCCAAGAGACCCAGTACTTC	CASSFVSRIQETQYF
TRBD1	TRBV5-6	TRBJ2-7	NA	TGTGCCAGCAGCTTCCCCCGGGACAGGACGTGGGAGCAGTACTTC	CASSFPRDRTWEQYF
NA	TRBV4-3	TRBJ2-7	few	TGCGCCAGCAGCCAAGACTCGGCAGGATACTACGAGCAGTACTTC	CASSQDSAGYYEQYF
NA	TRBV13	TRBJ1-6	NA	TGTGCCAGCAGACTTTCGGGTTCACCCCTCCACTTT	CASRLSGSPLHF
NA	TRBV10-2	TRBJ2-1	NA	TGCGCCAGCAGTGAGGGTCGCGATGAGCAGTTCTTC	CASSEGRDEQFF
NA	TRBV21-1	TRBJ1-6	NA	TGTGCCAACTGGGGAAAAGAGCGAATTAGACAGATAACTACCTATAATTCACCCCTCCACTTT	CANWGKERIRQITTYNSPLHF
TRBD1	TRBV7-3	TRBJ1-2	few	TGTGCCAGCAGCCCGAGTAGAGGGCAGGGGGCTGGCTATGGCTACACCTTC	CASSPSRGQGAGYGYTF
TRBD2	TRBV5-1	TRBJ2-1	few	TGCGCCAGCAGCTTAACAGTAGCGGGGGGATACAATGAGCAGTTCTTC	CASSLTVAGGYNEQFF
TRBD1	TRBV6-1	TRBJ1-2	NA	TGTGCCAGCAGTTTCTTGACAGGGAAGAATGGCTACACCTTC	CASSFLTGKNGYTF
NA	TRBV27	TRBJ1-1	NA	TGTGCCCAAAGCAAAGAGGGCCGGAACACTGAAGCTTTCTTT	CAQSKEGRNTEAFF
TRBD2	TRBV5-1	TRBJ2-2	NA	TGCGCCAGCAGCTTGGAGGCTAGCGGGGGGGCCAGCACCGGGGAGCTGTTTTTT	CASSLEASGGASTGELFF
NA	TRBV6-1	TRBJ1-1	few	TGTGCCAGCAGTGAAGATCCGGGCAGGGTAGGAAGAAACACTGAAGCTTTCTTT	CASSEDPGRVGRNTEAFF
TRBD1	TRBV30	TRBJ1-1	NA	TGTGCCTGGAGTGGGACAGGGGTAGCCACTGAAGCTTTCTTT	CAWSGTGVATEAFF
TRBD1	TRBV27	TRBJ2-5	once	TGTGCCAGCATCGTAGGACAGGGAGGCGAGACCCAGTACTTC	CASIVGQGGETQYF